The source of this T cell receptor (beta chain) is a study of T cell responses to AZD1222 COVID-19 vaccine. Findings and limits, study-wide: Targets within unmutated variant regions were reportedly found for nearly half of spike-specific TCRs. Spike-specific TCR breadth and depth were elevated following two AZD1222 doses. Researchers took repertoire samples only after the peak T cell response had come.

Details on this clone: The antigen remains unidentified.

The CDR3 runs 15 residues. Losses at the gene ends were 1 base for V and 3 bases for J; bases not matched to a gene: 3. The germline V gene has CDR1 SNHLY and CDR2 FYNNEI. Libraries were prepared by immunoSEQ multiplex PCR; TCRdb keeps only in-frame clonotypes and omits some of them. This table holds under 60,000 clones, roughly 80% found once. The clonotype was recovered from an adult in good health. The sample in question was peripheral blood, obtained on day 0 of AZD1222 vaccination. The chain links TRBV2 to TRBJ2-1; TRBD1 agrees at 7 bases. The CDR3 nucleotides are TGTGCCAGCAGTGAAGAACAGGGGCTCTACAATGAGCAGTTCTTC. It encodes CASSEEQGLYNEQFF. The entire variable domain, with the rest obtained from reference TRBV2 and TRBJ2-1, is as follows: EPEVTQTPSHQVTQMGQEVILRCVPISNHLYFYWYRQILGQKVEFLVSFYNNEISEKSEIFDDQFSVERPDGSNFTLKIRSTKLEDSAMYFCASSEEQGLYNEQFFGPGTRLTVL.